This TCR beta chain was identified during a study of T cell responses to AZD1222 COVID-19 vaccine (dated by TCRdb to the early 2020s). Study-wide context: AZD1222 recipients whose second dose came at about 4 weeks and those whose second dose came at about 12 weeks were combined into one group, since spike-specific TCR depth and breadth did not differ between the two schedules. Enrollment into the trials was organized by age into subgroups of 18-55, 56-69 and 70-plus years, and those subgroups contained approximately 160, 26 and 62 TCR-sequenced participants, respectively. A total of under 250 trial participants underwent TCR sequencing, of whom nearly 210 had received two doses of AZD1222 and 26 had received two doses of the MenACWY control vaccine.

In the paper's terms, the time point label means: baseline before first vaccination. The vaccinee samples were drawn from two UK trials, COV001 and COV002, one of which was a single-blind randomized controlled phase 2/3 trial testing AZD1222 (ChAdOx1 nCoV-19) in healthy adults. Trial participant PBMC samples were collected at day 0 and day 28 after the second dose for TCRbeta chain sequencing. CDR1 is given as SGHKS and CDR2 as YYEKEE, both from the germline V gene (reference sequence). The CDR3 contains 13 residues, cysteine and phenylalanine counted. The retained sequence is limited to the CDR3, 39 bases, with the frame set at the first base. Ends trimmed: V by 3 bases, J by 10 bases; bases unmatched to a gene: 4. What the authors observed across the whole study: In the small 56-69-year group, the increase in depth fell short of significance, most likely because of low power. No day 14 peak-response samples were available, so repertoires were characterized only after the peak T cell response. Vaccine-associated CD4 TCRs spanned the whole spike protein, with dominant responses in regions 160-218 and 743-854. After two AZD1222 doses, both the breadth and the depth of spike-specific TCRs were significantly higher than at day 0 and than in MenACWY recipients. Reportedly, close to half of the unique spike-specific TCRs recognized epitopes lying outside the regions that are mutated in the B.1.351 and B.1.1.7 variants. Only a handful of AZD1222 recipients were SARS-CoV-2 seropositive at baseline, limiting conclusions about previously exposed vaccinees. Most participants were white British and females outnumbered males, and the authors suggested that clonal diversity may have been underestimated.

The CDR3 regions of human TCRbeta chains were subjected to immunosequencing. Per the source publication's procedure: Repertoire TCRs were matched against a reference library of SARS-CoV-2-specific TCRs generated with the MIRA antigen-specificity platform. Breadth meant the fraction of unique TCRs that were SARS-CoV-2-associated, whereas depth meant the fraction of total T cells that were SARS-CoV-2-associated. Using the MIRA data, each spike-specific TCR was assigned both to the spike region to which the TCR was reactive and to a CD4 or CD8 class. Log10-transformed breadth and depth values were compared by one-way ANOVA with Sidak's multiple comparisons tests. TCRdb retrieved this table from immuneACCESS and kept in-frame rearrangements only. Not all clones are present; in checked studies, unresolved V genes account for under half, and no reason is known for the remainder. V, J and clone size reflect that table, while D and trimming were determined from the DNA. The sample data list 90,000 to 100,000 clones, and roughly 90% of these were observed just once. Clones ranked in the top ten supply 7.5% of the sample.

A note on this clone: Its cognate antigen has yet to be identified. The record has no base qualities; no much larger clone is one base away.

The TCR sequence derives from an adult in good health. The sequence joins TRBV5-5 to TRBJ1-6, with 7 bases in between that match TRBD1. The sample in question was peripheral blood, obtained on day 0 of AZD1222 vaccination. CDR3 loop: CASSSRQGSPLHF. The nucleotides read TGTGCCAGCAGCTCTCGACAGGGATCACCCCTCCACTTT. This CDR3, with the reference TRBV5-5 and TRBJ1-6 proteins standing in past its ends, gives the full variable domain DAGVTQSPTHLIKTRGQQVTLRCSPISGHKSVSWYQQVLGQGPQFIFQYYEKEERGRGNFPDRFSARQFPNYSSELNVNALLLGDSALYLCASSSRQGSPLHFGNGTRLTVT.